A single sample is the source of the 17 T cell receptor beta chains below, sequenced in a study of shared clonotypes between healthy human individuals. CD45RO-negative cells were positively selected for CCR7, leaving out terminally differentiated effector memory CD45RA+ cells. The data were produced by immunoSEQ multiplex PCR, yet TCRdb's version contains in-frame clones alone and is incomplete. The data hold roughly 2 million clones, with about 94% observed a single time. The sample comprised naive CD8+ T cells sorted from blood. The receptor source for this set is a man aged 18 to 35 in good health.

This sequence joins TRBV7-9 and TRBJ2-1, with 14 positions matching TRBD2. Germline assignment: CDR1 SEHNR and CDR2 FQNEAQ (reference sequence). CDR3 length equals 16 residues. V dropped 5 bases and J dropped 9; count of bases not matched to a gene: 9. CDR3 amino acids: CASSPPGLAGATEQFF. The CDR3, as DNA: TGTGCCAGCAGCCCCCCGGGACTAGCGGGAGCAACTGAGCAGTTCTTC.

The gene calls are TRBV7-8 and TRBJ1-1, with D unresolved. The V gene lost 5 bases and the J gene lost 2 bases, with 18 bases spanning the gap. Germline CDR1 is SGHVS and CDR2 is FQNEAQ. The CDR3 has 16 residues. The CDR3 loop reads CASSLRSGLENTEAFF. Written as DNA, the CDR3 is TGTGCCAGCAGCCTACGGTCCGGATTAGAAAACACTGAAGCTTTCTTT.

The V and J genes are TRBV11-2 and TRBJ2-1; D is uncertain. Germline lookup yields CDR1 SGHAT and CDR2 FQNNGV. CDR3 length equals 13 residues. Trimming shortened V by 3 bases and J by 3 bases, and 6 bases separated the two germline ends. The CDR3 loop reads CASSFEGYNEQFF. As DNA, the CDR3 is TGTGCCAGCAGCTTCGAAGGCTACAATGAGCAGTTCTTC.

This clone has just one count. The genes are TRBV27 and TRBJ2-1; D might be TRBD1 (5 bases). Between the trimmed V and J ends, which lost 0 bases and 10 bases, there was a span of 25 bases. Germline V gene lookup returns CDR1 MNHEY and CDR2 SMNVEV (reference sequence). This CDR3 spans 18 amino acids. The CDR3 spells CASSLSTMQGSLAREQFF. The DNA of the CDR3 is TGTGCCAGCAGTTTATCGACCATGCAGGGTTCATTGGCAAGGGAGCAGTTCTTC.

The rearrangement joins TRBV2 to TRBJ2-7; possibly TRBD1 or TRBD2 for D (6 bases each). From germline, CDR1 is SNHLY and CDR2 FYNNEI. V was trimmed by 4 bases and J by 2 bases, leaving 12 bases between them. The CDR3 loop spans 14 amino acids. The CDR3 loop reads CASSGRDIPYEQYF. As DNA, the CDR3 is TGTGCCAGCAGTGGGAGGGACATCCCCTACGAGCAGTACTTC.

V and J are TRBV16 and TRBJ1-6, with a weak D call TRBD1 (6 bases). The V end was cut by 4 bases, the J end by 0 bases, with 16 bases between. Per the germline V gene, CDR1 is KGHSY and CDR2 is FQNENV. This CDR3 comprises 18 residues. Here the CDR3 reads CASSPSDSPSSYNSPLHF. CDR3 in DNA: TGTGCCAGCAGCCCCTCGGACAGCCCTAGCTCCTATAATTCACCCCTCCACTTT.

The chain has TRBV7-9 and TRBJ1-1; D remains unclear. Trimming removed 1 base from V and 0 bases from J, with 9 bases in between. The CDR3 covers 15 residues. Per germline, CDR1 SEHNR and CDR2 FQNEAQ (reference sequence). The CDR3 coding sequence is TGTGCCAGCAGCTTAGAATTTGGGGTGAACACTGAAGCTTTCTTT. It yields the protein CASSLEFGVNTEAFF. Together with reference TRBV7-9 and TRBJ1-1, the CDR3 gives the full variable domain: DTGVSQNPRHKITKRGQNVTFRCDPISEHNRLYWYRQTLGQGPEFLTYFQNEAQLEKSRLLSDRFSAERPKGSFSTLEIQRTEQGDSAMYLCASSLEFGVNTEAFFGQGTRLTVV.

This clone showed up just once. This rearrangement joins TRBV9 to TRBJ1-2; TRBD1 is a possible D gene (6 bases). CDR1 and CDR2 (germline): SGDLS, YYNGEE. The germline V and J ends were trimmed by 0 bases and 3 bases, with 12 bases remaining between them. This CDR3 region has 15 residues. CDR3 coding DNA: TGTGCCAGCAGCGTAGCGGGGGGGGGCTACTATGGCTACACCTTC. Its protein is CASSVAGGGYYGYTF.

CDR3 region: CASSLRWVGDSTDTQYF. The CDR3 DNA reads as TGCGCCAGCAGCTTGCGGTGGGTTGGAGACAGCACAGATACGCAGTATTTT. The chain employs TRBV5-1 and TRBJ2-3; D ambiguous. Germline CDR1 reads SGHRS; CDR2 reads YFSETQ. V was shortened by 1 base and J by 0 bases, with 15 bases between the two germline ends. This CDR3 region has 17 residues.

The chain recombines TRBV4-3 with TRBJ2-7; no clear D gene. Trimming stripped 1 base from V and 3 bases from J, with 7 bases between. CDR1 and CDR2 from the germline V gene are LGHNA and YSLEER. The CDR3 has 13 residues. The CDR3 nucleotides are TGCGCCAGCAGCCAAGGACTGATCTACGAGCAGTACTTC. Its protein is CASSQGLIYEQYF.

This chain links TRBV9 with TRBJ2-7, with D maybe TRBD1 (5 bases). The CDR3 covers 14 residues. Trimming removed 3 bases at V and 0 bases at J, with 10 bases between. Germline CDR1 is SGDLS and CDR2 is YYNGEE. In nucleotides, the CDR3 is TGTGCCAGCAGCGGCAGGGTTAGCTCCTACGAGCAGTACTTC. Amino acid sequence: CASSGRVSSYEQYF.

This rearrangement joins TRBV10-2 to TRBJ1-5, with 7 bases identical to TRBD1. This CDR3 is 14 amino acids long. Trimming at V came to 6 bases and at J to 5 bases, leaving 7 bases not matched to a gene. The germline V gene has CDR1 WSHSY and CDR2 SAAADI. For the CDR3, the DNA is TGCGCCAGCAGAGATCCGGGGACAGATCAGCCCCAGCATTTT. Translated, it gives CASRDPGTDQPQHF.

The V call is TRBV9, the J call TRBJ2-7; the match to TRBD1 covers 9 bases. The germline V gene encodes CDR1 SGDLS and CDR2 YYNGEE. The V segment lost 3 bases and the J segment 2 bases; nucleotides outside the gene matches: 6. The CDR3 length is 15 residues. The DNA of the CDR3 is TGTGCCAGCAGCGAAGGGACAGGGAATACCTACGAGCAGTACTTC. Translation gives CASSEGTGNTYEQYF.

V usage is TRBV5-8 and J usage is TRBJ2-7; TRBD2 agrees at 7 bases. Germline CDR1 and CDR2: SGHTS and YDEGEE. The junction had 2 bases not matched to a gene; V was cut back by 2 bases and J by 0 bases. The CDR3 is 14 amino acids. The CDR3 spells CASSLRTSSYEQYF. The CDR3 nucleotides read TGTGCCAGCAGCTTAAGGACTAGCTCCTACGAGCAGTACTTC.

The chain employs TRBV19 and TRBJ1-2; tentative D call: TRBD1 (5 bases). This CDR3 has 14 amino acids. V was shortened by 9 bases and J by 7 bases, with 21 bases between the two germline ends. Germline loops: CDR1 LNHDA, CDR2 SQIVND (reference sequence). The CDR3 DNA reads TGTGCCAGGGCTCATTCCCGACAGCGATGTGGCTACACCTTC. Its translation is CARAHSRQRCGYTF. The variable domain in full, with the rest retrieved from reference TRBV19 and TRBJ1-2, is DGGITQSPKYLFRKEGQNVTLSCEQNLNHDAMYWYRQDPGQGLRLIYYSQIVNDFQKGDIAEGYSVSREKKESFPLTVTSAQKNPTAFYLCARAHSRQRCGYTFGSGTRLTVV.

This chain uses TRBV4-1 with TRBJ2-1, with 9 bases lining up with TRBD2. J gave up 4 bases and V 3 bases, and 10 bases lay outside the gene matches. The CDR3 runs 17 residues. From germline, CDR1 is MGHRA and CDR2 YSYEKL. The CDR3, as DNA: TGCGCCAGCAGCCATCCCAAGGGACTAGCAGTATACAATGAGCAGTTCTTC. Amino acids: CASSHPKGLAVYNEQFF.

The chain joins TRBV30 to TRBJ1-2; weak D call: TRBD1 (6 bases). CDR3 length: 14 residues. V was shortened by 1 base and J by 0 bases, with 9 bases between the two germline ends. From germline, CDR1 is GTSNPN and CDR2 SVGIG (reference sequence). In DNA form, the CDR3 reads TGTGCCTGGAGTGAACAGGGAGCTAACTATGGCTACACCTTC. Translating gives CAWSEQGANYGYTF.